This TCR beta chain stems from a study of cytomegalovirus exposure and HLA in healthy donors. Background on the study: The 120 or so validation repertoires, a later analysis reported, used the same platform as the 550 to 800 first-cohort repertoires.

Study conclusions and caveats: Researchers catalogued over 150 TCR beta chains as cytomegalovirus-associated.

The CDR3 is 14 residues long. The V end was cut by 0 bases, the J end by 4 bases, with 10 bases between. Germline CDR1 SGHRS, CDR2 YFSETQ. Profiling relied on immunoSEQ multiplex PCR, and the TCRdb table lists in-frame clones only, not all of them. The repertoire holds 130,000 to 150,000 clones, over 80% seen once, with 4.5% in the top ten. On this clone: Its target is unknown.

This receptor was taken from a man aged 18 to 30 in good health and CMV-seropositive. The sample consisted of PBMCs. The chain links TRBV5-1 to TRBJ1-1; tentative D call: TRBD1 (5 bases). CDR3 sequence (DNA): TGCGCCAGCAGCTTGGTCGGGGGTGGCACTGAAGCTTTCTTT. Amino acid sequence: CASSLVGGGTEAFF.